This T cell receptor (beta chain) is drawn from a study of T cell changes during pregnancy in multiple sclerosis. The germline V gene encodes CDR1 SNHLY and CDR2 FYNNEI. Trimming removed 7 bases from V and 0 bases from J, with 13 bases in between. The CDR3 is 15 residues long. Here immunoSEQ multiplex PCR was the method, and the copy in TCRdb shows in-frame clones only, minus some. The table records 50,000 or so clones, about nine tenths of them present only once. This clone was seen a few times. The TCR originated in a female donor with multiple sclerosis, enrolled in a pregnancy study. The input for sequencing was CD4+ T cells from peripheral blood mononuclear cells, taken after pregnancy. V and J are TRBV2 and TRBJ2-1, with D perhaps matching TRBD2 (6 bases). DNA for the CDR3: TGTGCCAGCATAGAAAGCGGGCACTCCTACAATGAGCAGTTCTTC. Its protein product is CASIESGHSYNEQFF.